The rows below give T cell receptor beta chains drawn from one sample of a study of PD-L1 blockade in urothelial cancer. Sequencing was performed with immunoSEQ multiplex PCR; in TCRdb, only in-frame clones are kept and a portion is missing. The data show approximately 32,000 clones, 82% seen once. The specimen comprised PBMCs, sampled around atezolizumab (anti-PD-L1) treatment. These receptors all stem from a man in his 70s with urothelial cancer. Each CDR3 is given with its conserved first and last residue. Only some rows state a clone size, as once, few, many or a class for expanded clones.

clone_size v_call cdr3_aa
- TRBV28 CASSTIRGANSNQPQHF
- TRBV7-9 CASSLLAGEQYF
- TRBV28 CASRSSGSYEQYF
once TRBV29-1 CSVVRLTSGASYNEQFF
- TRBV28 CASRGGFYNEQFF
- TRBV19 CASIPGGEGTEAFF
once TRBV6-6 CASSYSRTSGETQYF
- TRBV19 CASSTGGLITEAFF
- TRBV6-1 CASSPGTAGNTIYF
- TRBV11-3 CASSLEQGYEQFF
- TRBV4-2 CASSQDTGQPQHF
- TRBV9 CASSPIQGPTDTQYF
few TRBV4-1 CASSQEGQGVYGYTF
- TRBV5-1 CASSPQNTGELFF
once TRBV4-3 CASSQDGTGVYGYTF
- TRBV28 CASSPRTGGSQPQHF
- TRBV30 CAWSRRGRGGNTEAFF
- TRBV29-1 CSWGQGRETQYF
- TRBV7-2 CASSLDRRNTEAFF
- TRBV9 CASSVLGQGYGYTF
- TRBV2 CASSRQGDDTQYF
medium-sized TRBV5-6 CASRLGTGFDGYTF
- TRBV6-4 CASSDSQGRGYTF